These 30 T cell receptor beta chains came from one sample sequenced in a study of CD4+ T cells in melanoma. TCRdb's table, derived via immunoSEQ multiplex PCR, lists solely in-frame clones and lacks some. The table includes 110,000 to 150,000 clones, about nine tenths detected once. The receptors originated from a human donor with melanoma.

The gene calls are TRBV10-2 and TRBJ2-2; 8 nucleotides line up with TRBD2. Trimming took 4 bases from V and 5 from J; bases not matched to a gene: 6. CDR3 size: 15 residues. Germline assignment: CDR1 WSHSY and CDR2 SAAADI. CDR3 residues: CASSVDGGATGELFF. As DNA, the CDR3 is TGCGCCAGCAGTGTAGACGGGGGGGCAACCGGGGAGCTGTTTTTT.

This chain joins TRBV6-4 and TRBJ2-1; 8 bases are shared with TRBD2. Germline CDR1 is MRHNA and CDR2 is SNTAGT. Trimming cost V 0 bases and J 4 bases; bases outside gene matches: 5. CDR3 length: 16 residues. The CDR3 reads CASSDSGGGSYNEQFF. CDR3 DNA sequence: TGTGCCAGCAGTGACTCTGGCGGGGGGTCTTACAATGAGCAGTTCTTC.

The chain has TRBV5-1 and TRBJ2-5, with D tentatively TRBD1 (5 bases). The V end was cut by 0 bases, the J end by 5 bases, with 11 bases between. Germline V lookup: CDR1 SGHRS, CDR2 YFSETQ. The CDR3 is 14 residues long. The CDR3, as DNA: TGCGCCAGCAGCTTGGAGGGGTATGGGGAGACCCAGTACTTC. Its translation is CASSLEGYGETQYF.

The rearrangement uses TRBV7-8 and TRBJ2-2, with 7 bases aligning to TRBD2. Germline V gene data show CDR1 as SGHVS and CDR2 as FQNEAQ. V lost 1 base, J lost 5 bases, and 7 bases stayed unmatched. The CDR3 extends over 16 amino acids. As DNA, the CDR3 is TGTGCCAGCAGCTTAGGGCGACTAGCTGAGACCGGGGAGCTGTTTTTT. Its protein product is CASSLGRLAETGELFF.

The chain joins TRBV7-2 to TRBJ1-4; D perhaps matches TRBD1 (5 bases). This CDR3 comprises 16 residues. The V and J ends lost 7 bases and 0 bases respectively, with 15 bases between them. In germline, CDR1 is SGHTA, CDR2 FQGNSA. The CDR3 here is CASKPGPGATNEKLFF. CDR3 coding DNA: TGTGCCAGCAAACCGGGTCCGGGGGCAACTAATGAAAAACTGTTTTTT.

The CDR3 region is CASSPIENTEAFF. CDR3 nucleotides: TGTGCCAGCAGTCCGATCGAGAACACTGAAGCTTTCTTT. J is TRBJ1-1 and V is TRBV6-5; D is unclear. The CDR3 loop spans 13 amino acids. V lost 5 bases and J lost 1, with 8 bases in between. CDR1 is MNHEY, CDR2 SVGAGI, per germline.

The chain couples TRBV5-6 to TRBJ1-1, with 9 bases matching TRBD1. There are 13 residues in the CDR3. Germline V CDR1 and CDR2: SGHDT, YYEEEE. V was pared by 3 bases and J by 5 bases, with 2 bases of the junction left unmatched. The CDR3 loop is CASSWGQGTEAFF. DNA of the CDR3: TGTGCCAGCAGCTGGGGACAGGGTACTGAAGCTTTCTTT.

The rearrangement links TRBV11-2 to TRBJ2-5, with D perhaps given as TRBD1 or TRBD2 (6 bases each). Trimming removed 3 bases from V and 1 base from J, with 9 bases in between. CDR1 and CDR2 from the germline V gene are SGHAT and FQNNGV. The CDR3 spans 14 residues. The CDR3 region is CASSFTGAQETQYF. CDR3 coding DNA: TGTGCCAGCAGCTTCACGGGGGCCCAAGAGACCCAGTACTTC.

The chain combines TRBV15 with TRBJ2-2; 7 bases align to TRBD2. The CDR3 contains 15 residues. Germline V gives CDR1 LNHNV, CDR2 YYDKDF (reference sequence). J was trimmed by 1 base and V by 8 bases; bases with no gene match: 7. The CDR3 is CATRPGLRNTGELFF. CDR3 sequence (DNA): TGTGCCACCCGCCCGGGACTACGGAACACCGGGGAGCTGTTTTTT.

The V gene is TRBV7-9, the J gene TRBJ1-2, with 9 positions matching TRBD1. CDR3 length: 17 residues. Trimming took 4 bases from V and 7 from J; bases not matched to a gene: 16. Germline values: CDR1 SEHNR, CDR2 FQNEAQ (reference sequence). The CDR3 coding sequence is TGTGCCAGCAGCTCAAGGGGACAGGGAAGCGAAAAAGGTGGCTACACCTTC. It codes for CASSSRGQGSEKGGYTF.

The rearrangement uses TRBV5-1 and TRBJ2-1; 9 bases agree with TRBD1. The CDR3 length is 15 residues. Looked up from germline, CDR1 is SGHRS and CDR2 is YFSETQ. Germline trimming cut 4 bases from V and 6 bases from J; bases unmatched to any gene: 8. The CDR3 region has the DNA TGCGCCAGCAGCCCTGGAGGGACAGGGCTCAATGAGCAGTTCTTC. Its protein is CASSPGGTGLNEQFF.

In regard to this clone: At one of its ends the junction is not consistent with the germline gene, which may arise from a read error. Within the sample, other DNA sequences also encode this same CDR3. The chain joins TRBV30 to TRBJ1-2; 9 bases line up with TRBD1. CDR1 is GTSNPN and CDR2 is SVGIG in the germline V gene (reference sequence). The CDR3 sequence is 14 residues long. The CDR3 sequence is CAWTLGQGTYGYTF. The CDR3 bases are TGTGCTTGGACCCTAGGACAGGGGACCTATGGCTACACCTTC.

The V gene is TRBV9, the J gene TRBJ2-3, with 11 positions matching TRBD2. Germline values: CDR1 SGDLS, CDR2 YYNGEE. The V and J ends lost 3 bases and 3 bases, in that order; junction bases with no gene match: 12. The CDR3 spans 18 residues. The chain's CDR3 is CASSGGRLAGGGTDTQYF. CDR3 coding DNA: TGTGCCAGCAGCGGAGGGCGGCTAGCGGGGGGCGGGACAGATACGCAGTATTTT.

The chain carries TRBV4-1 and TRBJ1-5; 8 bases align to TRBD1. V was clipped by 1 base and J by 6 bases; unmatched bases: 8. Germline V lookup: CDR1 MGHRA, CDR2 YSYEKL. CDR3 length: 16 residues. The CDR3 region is CASSQGGAGGGQPQHF. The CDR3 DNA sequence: TGCGCCAGCAGCCAAGGGGGGGCAGGGGGCGGTCAGCCCCAGCATTTT.

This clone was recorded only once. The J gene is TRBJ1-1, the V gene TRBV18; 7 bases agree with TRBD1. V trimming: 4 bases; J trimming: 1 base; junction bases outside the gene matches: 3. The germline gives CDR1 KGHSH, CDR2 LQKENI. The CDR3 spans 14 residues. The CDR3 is CASSRDRKNTEAFF. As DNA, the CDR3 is TGTGCCAGCTCACGGGACAGAAAGAACACTGAAGCTTTCTTT.

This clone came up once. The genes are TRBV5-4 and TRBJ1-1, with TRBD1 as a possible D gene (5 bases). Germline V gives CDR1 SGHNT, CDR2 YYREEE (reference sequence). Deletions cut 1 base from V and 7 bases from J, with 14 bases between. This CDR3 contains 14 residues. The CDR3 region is CASSLIARGGEAFF. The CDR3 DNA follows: TGTGCCAGCAGCTTGATTGCACGGGGCGGTGAAGCTTTCTTT.

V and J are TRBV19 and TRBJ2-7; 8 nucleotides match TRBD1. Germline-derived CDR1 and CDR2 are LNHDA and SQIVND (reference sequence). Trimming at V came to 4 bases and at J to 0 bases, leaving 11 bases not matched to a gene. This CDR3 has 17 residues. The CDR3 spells CASSTIKGQGSSYEQYF. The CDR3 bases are TGTGCCAGTAGTACCATAAAAGGACAGGGCAGCTCCTACGAGCAGTACTTC.

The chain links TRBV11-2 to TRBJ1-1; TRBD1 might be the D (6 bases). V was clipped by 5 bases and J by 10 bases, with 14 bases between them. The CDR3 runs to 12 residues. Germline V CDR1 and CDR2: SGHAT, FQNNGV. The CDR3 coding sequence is TGTGCCAGCAGCAGGGGGGGGGTAGGAGCTTTCTTT. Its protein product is CASSRGGVGAFF.

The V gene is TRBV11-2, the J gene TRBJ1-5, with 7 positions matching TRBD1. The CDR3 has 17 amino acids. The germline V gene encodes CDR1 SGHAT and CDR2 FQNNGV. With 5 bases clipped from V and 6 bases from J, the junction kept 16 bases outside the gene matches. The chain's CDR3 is CASSQSRDSPHRQPQHF. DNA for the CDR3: TGTGCCAGCAGCCAAAGCCGGGACAGCCCCCATCGTCAGCCCCAGCATTTT. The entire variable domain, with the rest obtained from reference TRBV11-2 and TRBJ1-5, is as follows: EAGVAQSPRYKIIEKRQSVAFWCNPISGHATLYWYQQILGQGPKLLIQFQNNGVVDDSQLPKDRFSAERLKGVDSTLKIQPAKLEDSAVYLCASSQSRDSPHRQPQHFGDGTRLSIL.

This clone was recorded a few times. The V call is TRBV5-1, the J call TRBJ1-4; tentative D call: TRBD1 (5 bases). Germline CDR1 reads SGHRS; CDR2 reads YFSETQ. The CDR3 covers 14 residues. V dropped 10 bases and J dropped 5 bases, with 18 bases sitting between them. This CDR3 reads CASKLGTENEKLFF. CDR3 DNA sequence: TGCGCCTCGAAGTTGGGGACGGAAAATGAAAAACTGTTTTTT.

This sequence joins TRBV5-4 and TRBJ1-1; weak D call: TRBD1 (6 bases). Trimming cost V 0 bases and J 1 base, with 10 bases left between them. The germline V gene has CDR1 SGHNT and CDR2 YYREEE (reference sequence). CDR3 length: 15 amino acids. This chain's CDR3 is CASSLAGASNTEAFF. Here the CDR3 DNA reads TGTGCCAGCAGCTTGGCAGGGGCCTCGAACACTGAAGCTTTCTTT.

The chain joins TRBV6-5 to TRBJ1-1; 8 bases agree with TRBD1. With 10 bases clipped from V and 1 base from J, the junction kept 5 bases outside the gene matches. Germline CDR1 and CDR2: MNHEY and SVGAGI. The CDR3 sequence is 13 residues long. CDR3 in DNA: TGTGCCATCGTGGACAGGGAGAACACTGAAGCTTTCTTT. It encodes CAIVDRENTEAFF.

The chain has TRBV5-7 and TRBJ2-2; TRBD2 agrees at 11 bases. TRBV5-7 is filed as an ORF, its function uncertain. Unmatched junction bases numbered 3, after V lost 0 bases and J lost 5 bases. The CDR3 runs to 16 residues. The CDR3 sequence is CASSLGSGGGTGELFF. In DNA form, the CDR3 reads TGTGCCAGCAGCTTGGGTAGCGGGGGGGGGACCGGGGAGCTGTTTTTT.

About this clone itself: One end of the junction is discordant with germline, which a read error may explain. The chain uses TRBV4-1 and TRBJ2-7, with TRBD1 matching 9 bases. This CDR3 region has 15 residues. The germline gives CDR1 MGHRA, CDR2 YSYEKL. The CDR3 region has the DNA TGCGCCAGCAGCCATAAACAGGGGGCCCCATACGCGCAGTACTTC. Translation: CASSHKQGAPYAQYF.

For the CDR3, the DNA is TGTGCCAGCAGCCAGGGGACTAGCGGGGGATCAATAAATGAGCAGTTCTTC. Translated, it gives CASSQGTSGGSINEQFF. The rearrangement joins TRBV11-2 to TRBJ2-1; 14 bases map to TRBD2. The CDR3 consists of 17 residues. The trim removed 5 bases at V and 7 bases at J, leaving 10 bases unmatched. Looked up from germline, CDR1 is SGHAT and CDR2 is FQNNGV.

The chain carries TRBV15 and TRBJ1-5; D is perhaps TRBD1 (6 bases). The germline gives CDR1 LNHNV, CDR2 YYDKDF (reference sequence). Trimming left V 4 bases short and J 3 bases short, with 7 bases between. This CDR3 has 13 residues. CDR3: CATSTGANQPQHF. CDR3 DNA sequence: TGTGCCACCAGCACAGGGGCCAATCAGCCCCAGCATTTT.

CDR3 sequence: CAISVQGGETQYF. CDR3 nucleotides: TGTGCCATCAGTGTACAGGGTGGGGAGACCCAGTACTTC. The chain recombines TRBV10-3 with TRBJ2-5; possible D gene TRBD1, 6 bases. The length of the CDR3 is 13 residues. V lost 4 bases to trimming and J lost 5 bases, with 11 bases between them. CDR1 is ENHRY, CDR2 SYGVKD, per germline.

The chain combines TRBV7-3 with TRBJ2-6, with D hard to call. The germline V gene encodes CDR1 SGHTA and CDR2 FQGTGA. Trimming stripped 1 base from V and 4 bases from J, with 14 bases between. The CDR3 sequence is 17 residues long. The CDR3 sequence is CASSLSPKTVGANVLTF. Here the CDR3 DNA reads TGTGCCAGCAGCTTAAGTCCCAAAACCGTGGGGGCCAACGTCCTGACTTTC. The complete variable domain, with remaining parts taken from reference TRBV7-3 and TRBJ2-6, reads GAGVSQTPSNKVTEKGKYVELRCDPISGHTALYWYRQSLGQGPEFLIYFQGTGAADDSGLPNDRFFAVRPEGSVSTLKIQRTERGDSAVYLCASSLSPKTVGANVLTFGAGSRLTVL.

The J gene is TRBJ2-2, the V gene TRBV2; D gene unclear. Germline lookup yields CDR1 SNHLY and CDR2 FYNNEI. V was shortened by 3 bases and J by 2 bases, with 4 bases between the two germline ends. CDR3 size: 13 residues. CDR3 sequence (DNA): TGTGCCAGCAGTGATTATAACACCGGGGAGCTGTTTTTT. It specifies CASSDYNTGELFF. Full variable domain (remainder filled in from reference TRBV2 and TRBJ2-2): EPEVTQTPSHQVTQMGQEVILRCVPISNHLYFYWYRQILGQKVEFLVSFYNNEISEKSEIFDDQFSVERPDGSNFTLKIRSTKLEDSAMYFCASSDYNTGELFFGEGSRLTVL.

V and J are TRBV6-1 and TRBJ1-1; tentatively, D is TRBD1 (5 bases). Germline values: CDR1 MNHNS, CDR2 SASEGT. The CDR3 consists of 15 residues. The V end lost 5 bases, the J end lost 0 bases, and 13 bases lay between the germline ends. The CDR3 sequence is CASSLRDRMNTEAFF. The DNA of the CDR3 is TGTGCCAGCAGTTTACGGGACCGCATGAACACTGAAGCTTTCTTT.